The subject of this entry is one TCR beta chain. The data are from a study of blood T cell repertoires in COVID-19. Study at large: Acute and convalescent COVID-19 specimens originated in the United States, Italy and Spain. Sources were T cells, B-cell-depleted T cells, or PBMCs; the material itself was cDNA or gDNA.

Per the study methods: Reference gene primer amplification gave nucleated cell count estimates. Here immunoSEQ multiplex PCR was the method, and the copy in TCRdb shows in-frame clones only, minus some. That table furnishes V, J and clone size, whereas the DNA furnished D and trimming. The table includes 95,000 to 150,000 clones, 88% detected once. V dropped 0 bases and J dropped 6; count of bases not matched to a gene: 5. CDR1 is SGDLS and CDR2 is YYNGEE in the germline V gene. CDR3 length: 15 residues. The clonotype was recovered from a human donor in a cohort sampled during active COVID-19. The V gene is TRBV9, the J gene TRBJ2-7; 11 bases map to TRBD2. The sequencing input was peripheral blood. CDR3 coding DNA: TGTGCCAGCAGCGTAGGGGTAGCGGGGGGGCTCGAGCAGTACTTC. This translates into CASSVGVAGGLEQYF.